Shown below are 2 T cell receptor beta chains from a single sample sequenced in a study of cytomegalovirus exposure and HLA in healthy donors. In the PCR, 60 Vbeta and 13 Jbeta primers were used. The method was immunoSEQ multiplex PCR; TCRdb's version includes in-frame clones alone and lacks a portion of them. The data contain some 93,000 clones, 55% to 70% of them singletons. The specimen was PBMCs. The source of these receptors is a boy aged 5-17 years in good health and CMV-seropositive.

This clone appeared a few times. The gene calls are TRBV5-1 and TRBJ2-3; tentative D call: TRBD2 (6 bases). Deletions cut 5 bases from V and 2 bases from J, with 18 bases between. Germline-derived CDR1 and CDR2 are SGHRS and YFSETQ. This CDR3 has 16 amino acids. CDR3 nucleotide sequence: TGCGCCAGCAGACCGGCCCGACTAGAGTACACAGATACGCAGTATTTT. Translation gives CASRPARLEYTDTQYF.

This chain links TRBV30 with TRBJ2-7, with 10 positions matching TRBD1. The J segment lost 1 base and the V segment lost 6 bases, leaving 3 bases of the junction unmatched. Germline CDR1 is GTSNPN and CDR2 is SVGIG (reference sequence). The CDR3 loop spans 13 amino acids. CDR3 protein: CACDRGQSYEQYF. The DNA of the CDR3 is TGTGCCTGTGACAGGGGGCAATCCTACGAGCAGTACTTC.